This TCR beta chain was captured by sequencing in a study of blood T cells in healthy people across ages. This clonotype has only a few counts. Its antigen is as yet unknown. The junction departs from the called germline gene at one end, perhaps through a read error. Germline lookup yields CDR1 SQVTM and CDR2 ANQGSEA. This CDR3 spans 13 amino acids. Study-wide findings and caveats: Unsorted PBMC input precluded a conclusive naive versus antigen-experienced comparison. Long-lived and aged donors differed, with more naive CD4+ cells and higher diversity in the long-lived.

The authors ran a second PCR of 7 to 11 cycles using a sample-barcoded 5' primer and a J-beta primer mix. From the 5' RACE reads, TCRdb called clonotypes with MiXCR, one entry per CDR3 protein. The profile covers 780,000 or so distinct CDR3 sequences, with about 55% appearing a single time and about 42% taken by the ten largest. The V and J genes are TRBV29-1 and TRBJ2-1; 12 bases map to TRBD2. This receptor was identified in a man at least 80 years old in good health. The sequenced sample was blood. Here the CDR3 reads CSAEPLAGGEQFF. The CDR3 coding sequence is TGCAGCGCTGAACCACTAGCGGGGGGTGAGCAGTTCTTC.